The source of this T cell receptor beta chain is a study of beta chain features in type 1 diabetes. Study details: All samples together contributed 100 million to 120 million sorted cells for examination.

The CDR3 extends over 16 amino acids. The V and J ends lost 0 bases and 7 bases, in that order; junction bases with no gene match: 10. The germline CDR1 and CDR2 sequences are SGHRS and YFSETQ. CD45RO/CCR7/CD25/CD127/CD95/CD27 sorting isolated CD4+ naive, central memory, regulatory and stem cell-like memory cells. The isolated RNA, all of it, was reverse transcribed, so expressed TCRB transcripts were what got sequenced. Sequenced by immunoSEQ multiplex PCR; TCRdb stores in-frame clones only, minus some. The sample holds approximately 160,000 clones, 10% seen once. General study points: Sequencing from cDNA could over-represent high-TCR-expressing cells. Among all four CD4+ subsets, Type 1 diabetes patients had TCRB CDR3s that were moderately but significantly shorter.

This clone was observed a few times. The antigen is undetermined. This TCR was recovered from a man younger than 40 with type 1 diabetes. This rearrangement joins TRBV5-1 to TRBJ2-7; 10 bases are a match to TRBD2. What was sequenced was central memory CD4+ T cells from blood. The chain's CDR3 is CASSLGSSGSLREQYF. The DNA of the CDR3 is TGCGCCAGCAGCTTGGGGTCTAGCGGGAGTCTGCGTGAGCAGTACTTC.